This T cell receptor beta chain is drawn from a study of blood T cell repertoires in COVID-19. Germline V CDR1 and CDR2: LGHDT, YNNKEL (reference sequence). This CDR3 region has 16 residues. V was pared by 2 bases and J by 0 bases, with 5 bases of the junction left unmatched. Original analysis: It was from reference gene primer amplification that nucleated cell counts were estimated. The protocol was immunoSEQ multiplex PCR, while the TCRdb copy is restricted to in-frame clones and leaves out a portion. Clonal size and the V and J genes are those of that table, whereas D and trimming came from the DNA. The table includes around 150,000 clones, around four fifths detected once.

J is TRBJ2-7 and V is TRBV3-1 (or the pseudogene TRBV3-2); 9 bases agree with TRBD2. This sequence was found in a man in his 60s who had recovered from COVID-19. The sample comprised peripheral blood. The CDR3 region is CASSQPLAGSSYEQYF. The DNA for the CDR3 is TGTGCCAGCAGCCAACCGCTAGCGGGGTCCTCCTACGAGCAGTACTTC.